The rows below give T cell receptor beta chains drawn from one sample of a study of cytomegalovirus exposure and HLA in healthy donors. Measured with immunoSEQ multiplex PCR; TCRdb has only the in-frame clones, and not every one. The profile shows about 80,000 clones, approximately 80% of them singletons. Sequencing was done on a sample of PBMCs. These receptors were collected from a woman aged 45-59 years in good health and CMV-seropositive. The CDR3 runs from the conserved cysteine through the conserved F or W. The order of the fields is J gene, V gene, CDR3 length, clone size, D gene, CDR3 protein, CDR3 DNA. A D gene is named only where the DNA matches it firmly. Size is stated for part of the rows, as once, few or many counts, or as a class when the clone is expanded.

j_gene: TRBJ2-3; v_gene: TRBV4-2; len: 16; abundance: NA; d_gene: NA; CDR3aa: CASSRDTSFSTDTQYF; CDR3nt: TGTGCCAGCAGCCGGGACACCTCCTTTAGCACAGATACGCAGTATTTT
j_gene: TRBJ2-1; v_gene: TRBV29-1; len: 14; abundance: NA; d_gene: TRBD2; CDR3aa: CSVGGSGGQREQFF; CDR3nt: TGCAGCGTAGGGGGTAGCGGGGGGCAGCGTGAGCAGTTCTTC
j_gene: TRBJ1-1; v_gene: TRBV5-1; len: 12; abundance: NA; d_gene: NA; CDR3aa: CASSLEREEAFF; CDR3nt: TGCGCCAGCAGCTTGGAACGGGAAGAAGCTTTCTTT
j_gene: TRBJ2-5; v_gene: TRBV13; len: 15; abundance: NA; d_gene: TRBD2; CDR3aa: CASSLRVGGGETQYF; CDR3nt: TGTGCCAGCAGCTTAAGGGTCGGCGGGGGAGAGACCCAGTACTTC
j_gene: TRBJ1-1; v_gene: TRBV30; len: 12; abundance: NA; d_gene: TRBD1; CDR3aa: CAWRGQGGEAFF; CDR3nt: TGTGCCTGGAGGGGACAGGGCGGTGAAGCTTTCTTT
j_gene: TRBJ1-1; v_gene: TRBV2; len: 14; abundance: NA; d_gene: NA; CDR3aa: CASSEEFQGLGAFF; CDR3nt: TGTGCCAGCAGTGAAGAATTCCAGGGGCTCGGCGCTTTCTTT
j_gene: TRBJ2-2; v_gene: TRBV28; len: 16; abundance: NA; d_gene: TRBD2; CDR3aa: CASSLPAGGNTGELFF; CDR3nt: TGTGCCAGCAGTTTACCAGCGGGAGGCAACACCGGGGAGCTGTTTTTT
j_gene: TRBJ1-4; v_gene: TRBV25-1; len: 14; abundance: once; d_gene: TRBD1; CDR3aa: CASSEAGGSEKLFF; CDR3nt: TGTGCCAGCAGTGAGGCAGGGGGAAGTGAAAAACTGTTTTTT
j_gene: TRBJ1-5; v_gene: TRBV6-1; len: 13; abundance: NA; d_gene: NA; CDR3aa: CASSDRVGQPQHF; CDR3nt: TGTGCCAGCAGTGACAGGGTGGGTCAGCCCCAGCATTTT
j_gene: TRBJ2-7; v_gene: TRBV30; len: 15; abundance: once; d_gene: TRBD1; CDR3aa: CAWSVLGQGGYEQYF; CDR3nt: TGTGCCTGGAGTGTACTAGGACAGGGGGGCTACGAGCAGTACTTC
j_gene: TRBJ2-2; v_gene: TRBV19; len: 14; abundance: NA; d_gene: NA; CDR3aa: CASSWRQNTGELFF; CDR3nt: TGTGCCAGTAGTTGGCGACAGAACACCGGGGAGCTGTTTTTT
j_gene: TRBJ2-5; v_gene: TRBV7-9; len: 13; abundance: NA; d_gene: NA; CDR3aa: CASSLSSQETQYF; CDR3nt: TGTGCCAGCAGCTTATCTAGCCAAGAGACCCAGTACTTC
j_gene: TRBJ1-5; v_gene: TRBV21-1; len: 14; abundance: NA; d_gene: NA; CDR3aa: CASGPVGAGQPQHF; CDR3nt: TGTGCCAGCGGCCCCGTGGGGGCCGGTCAGCCCCAGCATTTT
j_gene: TRBJ1-2; v_gene: TRBV15; len: 14; abundance: NA; d_gene: NA; CDR3aa: CATSEGRGYDGYTF; CDR3nt: TGTGCCACCAGCGAAGGGCGGGGGTACGATGGCTACACCTTC
j_gene: TRBJ2-1; v_gene: TRBV27; len: 15; abundance: NA; d_gene: TRBD2; CDR3aa: CASSLRELPYNEQFF; CDR3nt: TGTGCCAGCAGTTTGCGGGAGTTACCCTACAATGAGCAGTTCTTC
j_gene: TRBJ2-7; v_gene: TRBV6-5; len: 13; abundance: NA; d_gene: NA; CDR3aa: CQTPQDPNYEQYF; CDR3nt: TGTCAAACCCCGCAGGATCCAAACTACGAGCAGTACTTC
j_gene: TRBJ1-3; v_gene: TRBV18; len: 17; abundance: NA; d_gene: NA; CDR3aa: CASSPPGGTSGGNTIYF; CDR3nt: TGTGCCAGCTCACCACCCGGGGGAACGTCGGGTGGAAACACCATATATTTT
j_gene: TRBJ2-1; v_gene: TRBV7-8; len: 16; abundance: NA; d_gene: TRBD2; CDR3aa: CASSPIGASGYNEQFF; CDR3nt: TGTGCCAGCAGCCCTATAGGGGCTAGCGGGTACAATGAGCAGTTCTTC
j_gene: TRBJ2-3; v_gene: TRBV5-6; len: 15; abundance: once; d_gene: TRBD2; CDR3aa: CASSGSGRGSDTQYF; CDR3nt: TGTGCCAGCAGCGGCAGCGGGAGGGGGTCAGATACGCAGTATTTT
j_gene: TRBJ1-1; v_gene: TRBV2; len: 14; abundance: NA; d_gene: TRBD1; CDR3aa: CASSRTGRLAEAFF; CDR3nt: TGTGCCAGCAGTCGGACAGGGAGATTGGCTGAAGCTTTCTTT
j_gene: TRBJ2-2; v_gene: TRBV27; len: 16; abundance: once; d_gene: NA; CDR3aa: CASSLVGTMNTGELFF; CDR3nt: TGTGCCAGCAGTTTAGTGGGGACAATGAACACCGGGGAGCTGTTTTTT
j_gene: TRBJ1-2; v_gene: TRBV7-2; len: 14; abundance: NA; d_gene: TRBD1; CDR3aa: CASSSRDRGRGYTF; CDR3nt: TGTGCCAGCAGCTCCCGGGACAGGGGGCGGGGCTACACCTTC
j_gene: TRBJ1-1; v_gene: TRBV10-2; len: 17; abundance: few; d_gene: TRBD1; CDR3aa: CASSDVGDDRGRTEAFF; CDR3nt: TGCGCCAGCAGTGATGTAGGAGATGACAGGGGGCGGACTGAAGCTTTCTTT
j_gene: TRBJ2-3; v_gene: TRBV7-3; len: 16; abundance: NA; d_gene: TRBD2; CDR3aa: CASSLELAGEGDTQYF; CDR3nt: TGTGCCAGCAGCCTGGAACTAGCGGGAGAAGGGGATACGCAGTATTTT
j_gene: TRBJ2-3; v_gene: TRBV7-9; len: 14; abundance: once; d_gene: TRBD1; CDR3aa: CATGGTGAADTQYF; CDR3nt: TGTGCCACCGGGGGGACAGGGGCAGCAGATACGCAGTATTTT
j_gene: TRBJ1-4; v_gene: TRBV5-1; len: 20; abundance: NA; d_gene: TRBD1; CDR3aa: CASSRAPIGTGGATNEKLFF; CDR3nt: TGCGCCAGCAGCAGAGCCCCGATAGGGACAGGGGGCGCAACTAATGAAAAACTGTTTTTT
j_gene: TRBJ1-2; v_gene: TRBV15; len: 14; abundance: once; d_gene: NA; CDR3aa: CATSRAGGGYGYTF; CDR3nt: TGTGCCACCAGCAGAGCTGGGGGGGGGTATGGCTACACCTTC
j_gene: TRBJ1-1; v_gene: TRBV4-1; len: 15; abundance: NA; d_gene: TRBD1; CDR3aa: CASSQDRRGRTEAFF; CDR3nt: TGCGCCAGCAGCCAAGATCGGAGGGGGCGAACTGAAGCTTTCTTT
j_gene: TRBJ1-6; v_gene: TRBV18; len: 14; abundance: few; d_gene: NA; CDR3aa: CASSSSSYNSPLHF; CDR3nt: TGTGCCAGCTCATCGAGCTCCTATAATTCACCCCTCCACTTT
j_gene: TRBJ1-6; v_gene: TRBV27; len: 20; abundance: NA; d_gene: NA; CDR3aa: CASSLIGAVKGSSYNSPLHF; CDR3nt: TGTGCCAGCAGTTTGATAGGGGCAGTTAAAGGCAGCTCCTATAATTCACCCCTCCACTTT
j_gene: TRBJ1-6; v_gene: TRBV7-9; len: 14; abundance: NA; d_gene: NA; CDR3aa: CASSPGTGASPLHF; CDR3nt: TGTGCCAGCAGCCCGGGCACAGGAGCTTCACCCCTCCACTTT
j_gene: TRBJ2-1; v_gene: TRBV6-1; len: 15; abundance: NA; d_gene: NA; CDR3aa: CASSERGRGRDEQFF; CDR3nt: TGTGCCAGCAGTGAACGAGGTCGTGGGAGAGATGAGCAGTTCTTC
j_gene: TRBJ2-1; v_gene: TRBV21-1; len: 15; abundance: NA; d_gene: NA; CDR3aa: CASAPVRESFNEQFF; CDR3nt: TGTGCCAGCGCCCCGGTGCGGGAGTCCTTCAATGAGCAGTTCTTC
j_gene: TRBJ1-5; v_gene: TRBV18; len: 15; abundance: NA; d_gene: NA; CDR3aa: CASQTGGGLGQPQHF; CDR3nt: TGTGCCAGCCAAACCGGCGGGGGGCTAGGCCAGCCCCAGCATTTT
j_gene: TRBJ2-1; v_gene: TRBV5-1; len: 14; abundance: NA; d_gene: NA; CDR3aa: CASSWGRGDNEQFF; CDR3nt: TGCGCCAGCAGCTGGGGCAGGGGGGACAATGAGCAGTTCTTC
j_gene: TRBJ1-5; v_gene: TRBV5-5; len: 14; abundance: NA; d_gene: TRBD1; CDR3aa: CASSFGQGTQPQHF; CDR3nt: TGTGCCAGCAGCTTTGGACAGGGCACTCAGCCCCAGCATTTT
j_gene: TRBJ2-5; v_gene: TRBV7-2; len: 13; abundance: NA; d_gene: TRBD1; CDR3aa: CASSLTGLETQYF; CDR3nt: TGTGCCAGCAGCCTGACAGGGCTGGAGACCCAGTACTTC
j_gene: TRBJ2-7; v_gene: TRBV1; len: 15; abundance: NA; d_gene: NA; CDR3aa: CTSSQEPRGVYEQYF; CDR3nt: TGCACCAGCAGCCAAGAGCCCAGGGGTGTCTACGAGCAGTACTTC
j_gene: TRBJ2-3; v_gene: TRBV7-3; len: 16; abundance: NA; d_gene: TRBD2; CDR3aa: CASSLRAGGVTDTQYF; CDR3nt: TGTGCCAGCAGCTTAAGGGCGGGGGGAGTGACAGATACGCAGTATTTT
j_gene: TRBJ1-6; v_gene: TRBV4-2; len: 15; abundance: NA; d_gene: NA; CDR3aa: CASSQQGQSNSPLHF; CDR3nt: TGTGCCAGCAGCCAACAAGGACAGAGTAATTCACCCCTCCACTTT
j_gene: TRBJ1-4; v_gene: TRBV19; len: 14; abundance: NA; d_gene: NA; CDR3aa: CASSIQGNNEKLFF; CDR3nt: TGTGCCAGTAGTATCCAGGGGAATAATGAAAAACTGTTTTTT